Listed below are T cell receptor beta chains from one sample, sequenced in a study of blood T cell repertoires in COVID-19. This table comes from immunoSEQ multiplex PCR, and its TCRdb copy is limited to in-frame clones, with some not included. This table has under 15,000 clones, 85% appearing once. The sequenced sample consisted of peripheral blood. The receptors derive from a human donor in a cohort sampled during active COVID-19. Both conserved end residues are part of each CDR3. D genes are given only for firm matches. Clone size is not always given. Where it is, it says once, few, many or a class for expanded clones.

clone_size	v_call	d_call	j_call	cdr3_nt	cdr3_aa
few	TRBV27	TRBD1	TRBJ1-2	TGTGCCAGCCGTCCACCGGGACAGGGGGCAAGTGGCTACACCTTC	CASRPPGQGASGYTF
-	TRBV20-1	TRBD1	TRBJ2-6	TGCAGTGCTAGTGTGGGACAGAGCTCTGGGGCCAACGTCCTGACTTTC	CSASVGQSSGANVLTF
-	TRBV2	TRBD1	TRBJ2-1	TGTGCCAGCCTGGACAGGGAATACAATGAGCAGTTCTTC	CASLDREYNEQFF
-	TRBV19	TRBD1	TRBJ1-5	TGTGCCAGTAGTATAGCCGTGACAGGGGTCGGACAGCCCCAGCATTTT	CASSIAVTGVGQPQHF
-	TRBV7-9	-	TRBJ2-7	TGTGCCAGCGGCGGGAAGAGGTACTACGAGCAGTACTTC	CASGGKRYYEQYF
-	TRBV6-2/TRBV6-3	-	TRBJ2-3	TGTGCCAGCAGTTACTCCCCAGGCCGGCCCAACCAGAGTACGCAGTATTTT	CASSYSPGRPNQSTQYF
-	TRBV7-9	TRBD2	TRBJ2-3	TGTGCCAGCAGCTTAGGCTTGGAGGGACTAGCGGGGCTCACAGATACGCAGTATTTT	CASSLGLEGLAGLTDTQYF
-	TRBV15	-	TRBJ2-5	TGTGCCACCAGCAGAACCGCACTAGTGGAGACCCAGTACTTC	CATSRTALVETQYF
-	TRBV7-9	-	TRBJ2-5	TGTGCCAGCAGCTTAGCGAGGAGTGTTCAAGAGACCCAGTACTTC	CASSLARSVQETQYF
-	TRBV4-1	-	TRBJ1-3	TGCGCCAGCAGCCTCCTTTCACTGGTTCCTGGAAACACCATATATTTT	CASSLLSLVPGNTIYF
-	TRBV20-1	TRBD1	TRBJ1-2	TGCAGTGCTAGTCACGGGACAGAGAACTATGGCTACACCTTC	CSASHGTENYGYTF
-	TRBV6-5	-	TRBJ1-1	TGTGCCAGCAAGGGGGGGGCCAGAAACACTGAAGCTTTCTTT	CASKGGARNTEAFF
-	TRBV24-1	-	TRBJ2-1	TGTGCCACCAGTGATGGATCAGGGCCAGAGCAGTTCTTC	CATSDGSGPEQFF
-	TRBV19	-	TRBJ2-1	TGTGCCAGTAGTATAGAGGCAGGCTACCCCTACAATGAGCAGTTCTTC	CASSIEAGYPYNEQFF
-	TRBV2	-	TRBJ1-2	TGTGCCAGCAGTGAAAATTTCGGGGGGCAGGAAGGCTACACCTTC	CASSENFGGQEGYTF
few	TRBV7-9	-	TRBJ1-2	TGTGCCAGCAGCCCGTACAGGGAAGGCTATGGCTACACCTTC	CASSPYREGYGYTF
-	TRBV3-1/TRBV3-2	TRBD1	TRBJ1-2	TGTGCCAGCAGCCGCTTAAGACAGGGCGGCTATGGCTACACCTTC	CASSRLRQGGYGYTF
-	TRBV23-1	-	TRBJ2-5	TGCGCCAGCAGTCATTCGGGGGGCGAGGAGACCCAGTACTTC	CASSHSGGEETQYF